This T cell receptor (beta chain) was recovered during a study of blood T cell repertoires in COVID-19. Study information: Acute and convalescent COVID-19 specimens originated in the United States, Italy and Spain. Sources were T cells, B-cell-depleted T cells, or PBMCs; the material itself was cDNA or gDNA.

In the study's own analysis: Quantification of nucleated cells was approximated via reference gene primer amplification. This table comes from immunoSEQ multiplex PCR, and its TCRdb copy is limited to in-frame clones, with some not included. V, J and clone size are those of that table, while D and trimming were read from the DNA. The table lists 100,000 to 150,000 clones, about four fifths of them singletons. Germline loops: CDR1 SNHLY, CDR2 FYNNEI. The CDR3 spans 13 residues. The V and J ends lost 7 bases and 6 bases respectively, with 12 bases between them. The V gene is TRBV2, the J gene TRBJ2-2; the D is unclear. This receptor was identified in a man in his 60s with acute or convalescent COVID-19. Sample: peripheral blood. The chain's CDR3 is CASKALKAGELFF. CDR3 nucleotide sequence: TGTGCCAGCAAAGCGCTAAAGGCCGGGGAGCTGTTTTTT.